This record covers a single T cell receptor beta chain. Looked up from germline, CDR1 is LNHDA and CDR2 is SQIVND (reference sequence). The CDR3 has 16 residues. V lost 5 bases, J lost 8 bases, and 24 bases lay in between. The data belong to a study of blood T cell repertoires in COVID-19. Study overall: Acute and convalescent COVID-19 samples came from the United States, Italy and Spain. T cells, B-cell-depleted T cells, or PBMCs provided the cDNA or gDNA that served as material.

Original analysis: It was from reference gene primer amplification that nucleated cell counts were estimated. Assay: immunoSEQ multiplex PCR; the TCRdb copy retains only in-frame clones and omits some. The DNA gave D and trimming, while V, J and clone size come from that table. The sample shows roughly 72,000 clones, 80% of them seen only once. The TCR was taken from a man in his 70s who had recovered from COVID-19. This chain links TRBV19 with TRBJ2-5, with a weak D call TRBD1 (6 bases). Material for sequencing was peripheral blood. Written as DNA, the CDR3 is TGTGCCAGTAGTCTCCAGGCTATCGGACAGTGGGTCACCCAGTACTTC. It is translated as CASSLQAIGQWVTQYF.